Each of the 15 T cell receptor beta chains below was sequenced from the same sample in a study of blood T cell repertoires in COVID-19. Generated by immunoSEQ multiplex PCR, the TCRdb table keeps only in-frame clones and is missing some. Among over 50,000 clones listed, around 80% were seen once. The sample was PBMCs or T cells enriched from blood (not recorded which). The source is a woman between 40 and 50 years old with acute COVID-19.

The V and J genes are TRBV3-1 (or the pseudogene TRBV3-2) and TRBJ2-7, with 10 positions matching TRBD2. Germline CDR1 and CDR2: LGHDT and YNNKEL (reference sequence). This CDR3 contains 15 residues. Trimming removed 1 base from V and 3 bases from J; junction bases left unmatched: 3. CDR3 sequence (DNA): TGTGCCAGCAGCCAAGGTCCTAGCGGGGGCTACGAGCAGTACGTC. Its protein is CASSQGPSGGYEQYV.

This rearrangement joins TRBV27 to TRBJ1-5; D is possibly TRBD1 (6 bases). Trimming removed 2 bases at V and 1 base at J, with 6 bases between. Germline V gives CDR1 MNHEY, CDR2 SMNVEV (reference sequence). The CDR3 consists of 14 residues. CDR3 sequence reads: CASSLGGSNQPQHF. CDR3 sequence (DNA): TGTGCCAGCAGTTTAGGGGGCAGCAATCAGCCCCAGCATTTT.

The chain uses TRBV28 and TRBJ2-3, with TRBD2 matching 9 bases. V shed 3 bases, J shed 0 bases, and the junction held 16 bases outside the gene matches. The CDR3 spans 20 residues. Germline V gives CDR1 MDHEN, CDR2 SYDVKM. CDR3 loop: CASSFLRGSGGTPSTDTQYF. The CDR3 DNA reads as TGTGCCAGCAGTTTCCTCCGGGGGAGCGGGGGGACCCCTAGCACAGATACGCAGTATTTT.

The V and J genes are TRBV12-3 or TRBV12-4 and TRBJ1-2; 8 bases agree with TRBD1. The CDR3 has 13 residues. V trimming: 6 bases; J trimming: 6 bases; junction bases outside the gene matches: 6. The CDR3 bases are TGTGCCAGCAGCCCTAAGACAGGGGATGGCTACACCTTC. It codes for CASSPKTGDGYTF.

The chain couples TRBV28 to TRBJ2-5; 9 bases fit TRBD2. J was trimmed by 0 bases and V by 1 base; bases with no gene match: 3. Germline V gene lookup returns CDR1 MDHEN and CDR2 SYDVKM. The CDR3 spans 16 residues. CDR3 sequence reads: CASSLLVAGDQETQYF. The CDR3 nucleotides read TGTGCCAGCAGTTTATTGGTAGCGGGAGACCAAGAGACCCAGTACTTC. The full variable domain, with the rest looked up from reference TRBV28 and TRBJ2-5, is DVKVTQSSRYLVKRTGEKVFLECVQDMDHENMFWYRQDPGLGLRLIYFSYDVKMKEKGDIPEGYSVSREKKERFSLILESASTNQTSMYLCASSLLVAGDQETQYFGPGTRLLVL.

This clone turned up a few times. For the CDR3, the DNA is TGTGCCAGCAGTAGGACAGGGCCTACCTATAATTCACCCCTCCACTTT. Translation: CASSRTGPTYNSPLHF. The rearrangement uses TRBV2 and TRBJ1-6, with TRBD1 matching over 8 bases. CDR1 is SNHLY and CDR2 is FYNNEI in the germline V gene. V lost 5 bases to trimming and J lost 2 bases; unmatched junction nucleotides: 5. This CDR3 has 16 amino acids.

V is TRBV25-1 and J is TRBJ1-2; no reliable D call. Deletions cut 4 bases from V and 12 bases from J, with 21 bases between. The CDR3 length is 14 residues. Germline CDR1 MGHDK, CDR2 SYGVNS. DNA of the CDR3: TGTGCCAGCAGTGCCTTGAGGGCCCCATGGCTTCACACCTTC. It specifies CASSALRAPWLHTF.

This chain uses TRBV18 with TRBJ2-7; D possibly corresponds to TRBD2 (5 bases). The CDR3 runs to 12 residues. The germline V gene encodes CDR1 KGHSH and CDR2 LQKENI. The V and J ends lost 2 bases and 6 bases respectively, with 8 bases between them. CDR3 loop: CASSPGSFEQYV. The DNA for the CDR3 is TGTGCCAGCTCACCAGGGAGCTTCGAGCAGTACGTC.

This clone was seen a single time. The chain carries TRBV6-5 and TRBJ1-1; a possible D gene is TRBD1 (5 bases). Trimming left V 5 bases short and J 3 bases short, with 10 bases between. The CDR3 is 13 amino acids. The germline V gene has CDR1 MNHEY and CDR2 SVGAGI. CDR3: CASSRGVDTEAFF. In nucleotides, the CDR3 is TGTGCCAGCAGTAGGGGTGTTGACACTGAAGCTTTCTTT.

The V gene is TRBV19, the J gene TRBJ2-7, with TRBD1 matching over 7 bases. V gave up 2 bases and J gave up 0 bases; unmatched junction bases: 4. This CDR3 is built from 15 residues. Germline loops: CDR1 LNHDA, CDR2 SQIVND (reference sequence). The DNA of the CDR3 is TGTGCCAGTAGTATACAGGGGGTAGCCTCCTACGAGCAGTACTTC. Its translation: CASSIQGVASYEQYF.

V usage is TRBV2 and J usage is TRBJ1-2; no reliable D call. V shed 10 bases and J shed 7 bases, with 19 bases lying between them. Germline lookup yields CDR1 SNHLY and CDR2 FYNNEI. The CDR3 is 13 residues long. CDR3 sequence reads: CATKGGGEGGYTF. The CDR3 DNA reads TGTGCCACCAAGGGAGGAGGAGAGGGTGGCTACACCTTC. The complete variable domain, with remaining parts taken from reference TRBV2 and TRBJ1-2, reads EPEVTQTPSHQVTQMGQEVILRCVPISNHLYFYWYRQILGQKVEFLVSFYNNEISEKSEIFDDQFSVERPDGSNFTLKIRSTKLEDSAMYFCATKGGGEGGYTFGSGTRLTVV.

CDR3 DNA: TGTGCCATCAGTGACCTAGGACAGTCGGGGGAGACCCAGTACTTC. The encoded protein is CAISDLGQSGETQYF. The chain links TRBV10-3 to TRBJ2-5, with TRBD1 as a possible D gene (6 bases). Trimming left V 3 bases short and J 5 bases short, with 16 bases between. This CDR3 spans 15 amino acids. Germline CDR1 and CDR2: ENHRY and SYGVKD.

The chain recombines TRBV11-2 with TRBJ2-1; TRBD2 agrees at 11 bases. V shed 5 bases and J 5 bases; nucleotides not matched to a gene: 8. Germline V gene data show CDR1 as SGHAT and CDR2 as FQNNGV. The CDR3 is 16 amino acids. The CDR3: CASSPIAGGAHNEQFF. DNA of the CDR3: TGTGCCAGCAGCCCCATAGCGGGAGGGGCCCACAATGAGCAGTTCTTC. Using reference TRBV11-2 and TRBJ2-1 for the parts outside the CDR3, the full variable domain is EAGVAQSPRYKIIEKRQSVAFWCNPISGHATLYWYQQILGQGPKLLIQFQNNGVVDDSQLPKDRFSAERLKGVDSTLKIQPAKLEDSAVYLCASSPIAGGAHNEQFFGPGTRLTVL.

V and J are TRBV7-3 and TRBJ2-1, with 8 positions matching TRBD2. Germline V CDR1 and CDR2: SGHTA, FQGTGA. The CDR3 consists of 17 residues. J lost 6 bases, V lost 3 bases, and 13 bases had no gene match. CDR3 DNA: TGTGCCAGCAGCTTTCACCCGCAGCGGGAGCGAAGCAATGAGCAGTTCTTC. Its protein product is CASSFHPQRERSNEQFF. The whole variable domain, filled in from reference TRBV7-3 and TRBJ2-1, reads GAGVSQTPSNKVTEKGKYVELRCDPISGHTALYWYRQSLGQGPEFLIYFQGTGAADDSGLPNDRFFAVRPEGSVSTLKIQRTERGDSAVYLCASSFHPQRERSNEQFFGPGTRLTVL.

This clone was detected only once. V and J are TRBV11-3 and TRBJ2-7; D might be TRBD2 (6 bases). CDR3 length equals 16 residues. Germline loops: CDR1 SGHNT, CDR2 YENEEA. Trimming left V 1 base short and J 0 bases short, with 13 bases between. The CDR3 bases are TGTGCCAGCAGCTTAGGCCCAACCGGGAGCTCCTACGAGCAGTACGTC. Protein sequence: CASSLGPTGSSYEQYV.